Sequencing of this T cell receptor beta chain was carried out in a study of technical replicates of blood from a handful of donors. Sequenced by immunoSEQ multiplex PCR; TCRdb stores in-frame clones only, minus some. This sample has tens of thousands of clones, with 94% found just once. V shed 6 bases, J shed 6 bases, and the junction held 4 bases outside the gene matches. Germline values: CDR1 MNHEY, CDR2 SVGAGI. This CDR3 spans 12 amino acids. This clonotype originated in a human donor in good health. V and J are TRBV6-5 and TRBJ2-7; 8 positions match TRBD1. Sequenced material: T cells isolated from PBMCs. The chain's CDR3 is CASRVTGGEQYF. CDR3 coding DNA: TGTGCCAGCAGGGTAACAGGGGGCGAGCAGTACTTC.